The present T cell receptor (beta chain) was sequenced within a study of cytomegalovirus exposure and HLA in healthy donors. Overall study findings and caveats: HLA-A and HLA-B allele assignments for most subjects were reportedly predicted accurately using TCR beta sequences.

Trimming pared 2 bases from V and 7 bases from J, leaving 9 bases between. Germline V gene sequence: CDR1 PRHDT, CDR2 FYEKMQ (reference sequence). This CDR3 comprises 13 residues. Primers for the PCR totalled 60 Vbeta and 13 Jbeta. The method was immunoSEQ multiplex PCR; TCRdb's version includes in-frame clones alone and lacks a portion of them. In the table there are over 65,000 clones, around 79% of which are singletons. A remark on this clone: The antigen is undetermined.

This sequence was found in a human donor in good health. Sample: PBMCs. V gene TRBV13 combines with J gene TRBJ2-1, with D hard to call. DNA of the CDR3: TGTGCCAGCAGCTTACTAGTTAGTAATGAGCAGTTCTTC. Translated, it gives CASSLLVSNEQFF.